Listed here are 25 T cell receptor beta chains from one sample, sequenced in a study of blood T cells in healthy people across ages. Alongside a J-beta primer mix, a sample-barcoded 5' primer served in a second PCR lasting about 7 to 11 cycles. One entry per CDR3 protein, called by TCRdb with MiXCR from the 5' RACE reads. The data show under 2,000,000 distinct CDR3 sequences, around half seen once. Material: blood. The origin of the receptors is a woman in her thirties or forties in good health.

This sequence joins TRBV5-1 and TRBJ1-2, with 9 bases that match TRBD1. With 2 bases clipped from V and 3 bases from J, the junction kept 14 bases outside the gene matches. The length of the CDR3 is 18 residues. Per the germline V gene, CDR1 is SGHRS and CDR2 is YFSETQ. CDR3 region: CASSLLAPGTGIDYGYTF. CDR3 sequence (DNA): TGCGCCAGCAGCTTATTGGCCCCCGGGACAGGGATCGACTATGGCTACACCTTC. The complete variable domain, with remaining parts taken from reference TRBV5-1 and TRBJ1-2, reads KAGVTQTPRYLIKTRGQQVTLSCSPISGHRSVSWYQQTPGQGLQFLFEYFSETQRNKGNFPGRFSGRQFSNSRSEMNVSTLELGDSALYLCASSLLAPGTGIDYGYTFGSGTRLTVV.

This clonotype turned up a few times. The chain combines TRBV28 with TRBJ1-5, with D perhaps matching TRBD1 (6 bases). V lost 2 bases to trimming and J lost 0 bases, with 20 bases between them. CDR3 size: 19 residues. Germline CDR1 and CDR2: MDHEN and SYDVKM. The CDR3: CASSLLSFGGGDSNQPQHF. The CDR3 DNA reads TGTGCCAGCAGTTTACTATCCTTTGGAGGGGGAGATAGCAATCAGCCCCAGCATTTT.

This clonotype was seen a single time. The CDR3, as DNA: TGCGCCAGCCGCACTTTGGACAGTACAAACACTGAAGCTTTCTTT. Its protein is CASRTLDSTNTEAFF. This chain connects TRBV5-1 to TRBJ1-1, with a tentative D call TRBD1 (6 bases). This CDR3 has 15 amino acids. V was trimmed by 7 bases and J by 2 bases, leaving 18 bases between them. The germline V gene has CDR1 SGHRS and CDR2 YFSETQ.

This clonotype was counted between two and nine times. The chain joins TRBV9 to TRBJ2-7, with D possibly matching TRBD2 (6 bases). Germline V lookup: CDR1 SGDLS, CDR2 YYNGEE. This CDR3 is built from 15 residues. V lost 4 bases to trimming and J lost 3 bases, with 17 bases between them. The chain's CDR3 is CASSISGDFLYEQYF. CDR3 bases: TGTGCCAGCAGCATATCCGGGGACTTTCTCTACGAGCAGTACTTC. The full variable domain, completed using reference TRBV9 and TRBJ2-7, is DSGVTQTPKHLITATGQRVTLRCSPRSGDLSVYWYQQSLDQGLQFLIQYYNGEERAKGNILERFSAQQFPDLHSELNLSSLELGDSALYFCASSISGDFLYEQYFGPGTRLTVT.

The rearrangement links TRBV6-2 or TRBV6-3 to TRBJ1-5; D not certain. The CDR3 length is 12 residues. Deletions cut 6 bases from V and 12 bases from J, with 15 bases between. Germline V CDR1 and CDR2: MNHEY, SVGEGT. This CDR3 reads CASSQDYMHQHF. The CDR3 bases are TGTGCCAGCAGCCAGGACTACATGCACCAGCATTTT.

This clonotype occurred many times. The CDR3 region has the DNA TGCAGTGCTAGAGGTCGGGGGCGGAACTATGGCTACACCTTC. Its protein product is CSARGRGRNYGYTF. V gene TRBV20-1 combines with J gene TRBJ1-2; TRBD1 is a possible D gene (6 bases). The V and J ends lost 1 base and 2 bases respectively, with 11 bases between them. The CDR3 has 14 residues. CDR1 is DFQATT and CDR2 is SNEGSKA in the germline V gene (reference sequence).

V and J are TRBV24-1 and TRBJ1-1, with a tentative D call TRBD1 (5 bases). V lost 5 bases and J lost 6, with 12 bases in between. The CDR3 is 13 amino acids. Germline V CDR1 and CDR2: KGHDR, SFDVKD. In DNA form, the CDR3 reads TGTGCCACCAGTGGGAGGGACGGTCCTGAAGCTTTCTTT. Its protein product is CATSGRDGPEAFF.

V gene TRBV4-3 combines with J gene TRBJ2-5; no reliable D call. CDR1 and CDR2 from the germline V gene are LGHNA and YSLEER. This CDR3 is built from 14 residues. V lost 1 base to trimming and J lost 11 bases, with 17 bases between them. The CDR3 protein is CASSQVVKGNEQYF. CDR3 DNA: TGCGCCAGCAGCCAAGTCGTTAAGGGCAATGAGCAGTACTTC.

The V call is TRBV3-1, the J call TRBJ2-4; D is possibly TRBD1 (6 bases). The CDR3 length is 14 residues. In germline, CDR1 is LGHDT, CDR2 YNNKEL (reference sequence). Trimming left V 5 bases short and J 13 bases short, with 21 bases between. The CDR3 is CASSGVWGLNEQYF. In DNA form, the CDR3 reads TGTGCCAGCAGCGGAGTTTGGGGGCTGAACGAACAGTACTTC.

This chain joins TRBV7-2 and TRBJ1-2; D might be TRBD1 (5 bases). V was shortened by 3 bases and J by 5 bases, with 10 bases between the two germline ends. CDR3 length: 13 amino acids. Germline-derived CDR1 and CDR2 are SGHTA and FQGNSA. The CDR3 region has the DNA TGTGCCAGCAGCTTCACTCAGGGATATGGCTACACCTTC. This sequence encodes CASSFTQGYGYTF.

This chain connects TRBV7-2 to TRBJ2-7; D unresolved. There are 13 residues in the CDR3. The germline V gene encodes CDR1 SGHTA and CDR2 FQGNSA. Trimming left V 7 bases short and J 0 bases short, with 10 bases between. CDR3 loop: CASTLAASYEQYF. The CDR3 DNA follows: TGTGCCAGCACTCTCGCTGCCTCCTACGAGCAGTACTTC.

This chain uses TRBV20-1 with TRBJ1-1, with D maybe TRBD1 (5 bases). The CDR3 is made up of 14 amino acids. Germline V gene data show CDR1 as DFQATT and CDR2 as SNEGSKA (reference sequence). Deletions cut 1 base from V and 4 bases from J, with 13 bases between. This chain's CDR3 is CSARGLTRVTEAFF. The CDR3 coding sequence is TGCAGTGCTAGAGGTCTCACCAGGGTCACTGAAGCTTTCTTT.

J is TRBJ2-2 and V is TRBV20-1; D is unresolved. Germline CDR1 and CDR2: DFQATT and SNEGSKA (reference sequence). Trimming took off 5 bases at V and 4 bases at J, with 8 bases between the two ends. The CDR3 is 12 amino acids. CDR3 sequence reads: CSAPKGTGELFF. CDR3 bases: TGCAGTGCTCCCAAGGGCACCGGGGAGCTGTTTTTT.

V and J are TRBV3-1 and TRBJ1-1, with D unclear. The V gene lost 5 bases and the J gene lost 4 bases, with 17 bases spanning the gap. The CDR3 is 15 amino acids. CDR1 is LGHDT, CDR2 YNNKEL, per germline (reference sequence). CDR3 bases: TGTGCCAGCAGCGCCAATCGGCAGAGGAGCACTGAAGCTTTCTTT. It is translated as CASSANRQRSTEAFF.

This sequence joins TRBV28 and TRBJ2-4; D is undetermined. The V gene lost 6 bases and the J gene lost 6 bases, with 18 bases spanning the gap. Germline values: CDR1 MDHEN, CDR2 SYDVKM. This CDR3 is built from 15 residues. The CDR3 region has the DNA TGTGCCAGCAGGTCGACCAGCCCGATGGGAAACATTCAGTACTTC. As protein: CASRSTSPMGNIQYF.

Here the CDR3 reads CASSSRDIMYGYTF. In DNA form, the CDR3 reads TGTGCCAGCAGTTCCCGGGACATCATGTATGGCTACACCTTC. The chain carries TRBV12-3 or TRBV12-4 and TRBJ1-2; weak D call: TRBD1 (6 bases). The CDR3 extends over 14 amino acids. Trimming cost V 4 bases and J 5 bases, with 14 bases left between them.

There are a few counts of this clonotype. CDR3 amino acids: CSARDYERGGGLGIQYF. CDR3 nucleotides: TGCAGTGCTAGAGATTATGAGCGGGGGGGTGGCTTAGGCATTCAGTACTTC. The V call is TRBV20-1, the J call TRBJ2-4; 10 positions agree with TRBD2. This CDR3 is built from 17 residues. Germline CDR1 DFQATT, CDR2 SNEGSKA (reference sequence). V dropped 0 bases and J dropped 9; count of bases not matched to a gene: 14.

The chain uses TRBV7-2 and TRBJ1-6; maybe TRBD1 (5 bases). The V gene's germline CDR1 is SGHTA and CDR2 FQGNSA. V was trimmed by 6 bases and J by 6 bases, leaving 15 bases between them. The CDR3 covers 15 residues. As DNA, the CDR3 is TGTGCCAGCAGTCCCAAGACAGCGCTTAATTCACCCCTCCACTTT. Its translation: CASSPKTALNSPLHF.

The chain combines TRBV6-4 with TRBJ2-1; 11 bases line up with TRBD2. The J segment lost 4 bases and the V segment lost 3 bases, leaving 2 bases of the junction unmatched. Germline V lookup: CDR1 MRHNA, CDR2 SNTAGT. This CDR3 comprises 15 residues. CDR3 nucleotide sequence: TGTGCCAGCAGTGAACTAGCGGGGGAATACAATGAGCAGTTCTTC. It encodes CASSELAGEYNEQFF.

This sequence joins TRBV6-2 or TRBV6-3 and TRBJ2-3, with TRBD2 as a possible D gene (5 bases). Between the trimmed V and J ends, which lost 7 bases and 4 bases, there was a span of 18 bases. Per germline, CDR1 MNHEY and CDR2 SVGEGT. The length of the CDR3 is 15 residues. The CDR3 DNA reads as TGTGCCAGCATCTCACCGGCGCGACTACCAGATACGCAGTATTTT. This sequence encodes CASISPARLPDTQYF.

This clonotype was observed a few times. The chain links TRBV28 to TRBJ2-3, with 7 bases that match TRBD2. The V gene's germline CDR1 is MDHEN and CDR2 SYDVKM. Trimming cost V 3 bases and J 2 bases; bases outside gene matches: 8. The CDR3 is 16 amino acids. The CDR3 region is CASSLLPGGLTDTQYF. The CDR3 coding sequence is TGTGCCAGCAGTTTGCTCCCGGGGGGACTCACAGATACGCAGTATTTT.

The sample holds a few counts of this clonotype. The chain recombines TRBV28 with TRBJ2-1; 8 bases line up with TRBD2. Trimming at V came to 6 bases and at J to 10 bases, leaving 8 bases not matched to a gene. The length of the CDR3 is 13 residues. Germline V gene lookup returns CDR1 MDHEN and CDR2 SYDVKM. The CDR3 DNA follows: TGTGCCAGCAGAGAGACTAGCGCAAGAGAGCAGTTCTTC. Its translation: CASRETSAREQFF. Variable domain in full (rest from reference TRBV28 and TRBJ2-1): DVKVTQSSRYLVKRTGEKVFLECVQDMDHENMFWYRQDPGLGLRLIYFSYDVKMKEKGDIPEGYSVSREKKERFSLILESASTNQTSMYLCASRETSAREQFFGPGTRLTVL.

The J gene is TRBJ2-7, the V gene TRBV6-5, with D tentatively TRBD2 (5 bases). Per germline, CDR1 MNHEY and CDR2 SVGAGI. Trimming shortened V by 10 bases and J by 0 bases, and 13 bases separated the two germline ends. The CDR3 consists of 13 residues. In nucleotides, the CDR3 is TGTGCCACGGGAATCCCCAGCTCCTACGAGCAGTACTTC. Translation gives CATGIPSSYEQYF.

This clonotype was seen a few times. V usage is TRBV7-6 and J usage is TRBJ2-7; tentatively, D is TRBD2 (6 bases). CDR3 length: 16 residues. The V end lost 3 bases, the J end lost 4 bases, and 19 bases lay between the germline ends. Germline values: CDR1 SGHVS, CDR2 FNYEAQ. CDR3 bases: TGTGCCAGCAGCTTGGGTTTGCGGGAACCCCTTTACGAGCAGTACTTC. Residues: CASSLGLREPLYEQYF.

This chain uses TRBV5-1 with TRBJ2-1; 11 bases map to TRBD2. V trimming: 3 bases; J trimming: 2 bases; junction bases outside the gene matches: 4. Germline V CDR1 and CDR2: SGHRS, YFSETQ. This CDR3 region has 16 residues. The CDR3 coding sequence is TGCGCCAGCAGCTGGACACTAGCGGGGGCCTACAATGAGCAGTTCTTC. The encoded protein is CASSWTLAGAYNEQFF.